What follows are 28 T cell receptor beta chains derived from one specimen sequenced in a study of blood T cells in healthy people across ages. A second PCR, run for about 7 to 11 cycles, used a sample-barcoded 5' primer plus a J-beta primer mix. TCRdb re-called the 5' RACE reads through MiXCR, storing one row per CDR3 protein. This table has about 780,000 distinct CDR3 sequences, 62% appearing once. What was sequenced was blood. Every receptor here comes from a man younger than 45 in good health.

This clonotype has only a few counts. The rearrangement joins TRBV20-1 to TRBJ2-1; TRBD2 matches 12 bases. V lost 4 bases and J lost 6; bases outside the gene matches: 1. Germline CDR1 is DFQATT and CDR2 is SNEGSKA (reference sequence). This CDR3 is 13 amino acids long. The CDR3 spells CSATSGGANEQFF. CDR3 coding DNA: TGCAGTGCTACTAGCGGGGGGGCCAATGAGCAGTTCTTC.

This sequence joins TRBV20-1 and TRBJ1-2; 10 bases line up with TRBD1. Germline V gives CDR1 DFQATT, CDR2 SNEGSKA (reference sequence). The CDR3 covers 14 residues. Trimming removed 1 base from V and 5 bases from J; junction bases left unmatched: 4. The CDR3 protein is CSARVGGQGYGYTF. CDR3 nucleotides: TGCAGTGCTAGAGTCGGGGGACAGGGGTATGGCTACACCTTC.

This rearrangement joins TRBV6-2 or TRBV6-3 to TRBJ2-4; D is possibly TRBD1 (6 bases). V lost 7 bases, J lost 3 bases, and 10 bases lay in between. CDR3 length: 13 amino acids. Looked up from germline, CDR1 is MNHEY and CDR2 is SVGEGT. The CDR3: CASTSDSKNIQYF. Written as DNA, the CDR3 is TGTGCCAGCACTTCGGACAGCAAAAACATTCAGTACTTC.

The chain employs TRBV25-1 and TRBJ1-1, with TRBD1 matching 8 bases. Germline V gene lookup returns CDR1 MGHDK and CDR2 SYGVNS. With V trimmed by 0 bases and J by 2 bases, 5 bases remained unmatched. This CDR3 spans 16 amino acids. CDR3 loop: CASSEYNRGANTEAFF. The CDR3 DNA reads as TGTGCCAGCAGTGAATATAACAGGGGGGCAAACACTGAAGCTTTCTTT. Using reference TRBV25-1 and TRBJ1-1 for the parts outside the CDR3, the full variable domain is EADIYQTPRYLVIGTGKKITLECSQTMGHDKMYWYQQDPGMELHLIHYSYGVNSTEKGDLSSESTVSRIRTEHFPLTLESARPSHTSQYLCASSEYNRGANTEAFFGQGTRLTVV.

This clonotype was detected ten times or more. The chain combines TRBV5-1 with TRBJ2-1; 7 nucleotides match TRBD1. The CDR3 is made up of 13 amino acids. In germline, CDR1 is SGHRS, CDR2 YFSETQ. J was trimmed by 6 bases and V by 4 bases; bases with no gene match: 4. The CDR3 loop is CASSLTGINEQFF. The CDR3 DNA is TGCGCCAGCAGCCTGACAGGGATCAATGAGCAGTTCTTC.

This clonotype has a count of ten or more. The gene calls are TRBV3-1 and TRBJ2-4, with a tentative D call TRBD1 (5 bases). The V end was cut by 3 bases, the J end by 13 bases, with 13 bases between. Germline CDR1 reads LGHDT; CDR2 reads YNNKEL (reference sequence). The CDR3 contains 12 residues. CDR3 sequence (DNA): TGTGCCAGCAGCCATGAAGGGGTGCAGCAGTACTTC. This encodes CASSHEGVQQYF.

The rearrangement uses TRBV12-3 or TRBV12-4 and TRBJ1-5; TRBD1 is a possible D gene (5 bases). The CDR3 spans 15 residues. The V end was cut by 9 bases, the J end by 1 base, with 16 bases between. CDR3 amino acids: CARVDSSGSNQPQHF. CDR3 sequence (DNA): TGTGCCAGAGTTGACAGCTCGGGGAGCAATCAGCCCCAGCATTTT.

The V call is TRBV7-8, the J call TRBJ1-2, with a possible D match to TRBD1 (5 bases). Deletions cut 7 bases from V and 2 bases from J, with 11 bases between. The germline V gene has CDR1 SGHVS and CDR2 FQNEAQ. The CDR3 is 13 residues long. CDR3 sequence reads: CASNAGNNYGYTF. The CDR3 region has the DNA TGTGCCAGCAACGCAGGGAACAACTATGGCTACACCTTC. The full variable domain, its missing parts supplied by reference TRBV7-8 and TRBJ1-2, is GAGVSQSPRYKVAKRGQDVALRCDPISGHVSLFWYQQALGQGPEFLTYFQNEAQLDKSGLPSDRFFAERPEGSVSTLKIQRTQQEDSAVYLCASNAGNNYGYTFGSGTRLTVV.

The chain links TRBV4-3 to TRBJ2-3; TRBD2 aligns across 7 bases. Trimming cost V 0 bases and J 3 bases; bases outside gene matches: 9. The CDR3 sequence is 17 residues long. CDR1 is LGHNA and CDR2 is YSLEER in the germline V gene. The CDR3 bases are TGCGCCAGCAGCCAAGATTGGGGGGGGGTGAGAACAGATACGCAGTATTTT. This encodes CASSQDWGGVRTDTQYF.

This clonotype was counted at least ten times. This sequence joins TRBV7-2 and TRBJ2-3, with 7 bases lining up with TRBD2. This CDR3 comprises 16 residues. V shed 3 bases, J shed 5 bases, and the junction held 11 bases outside the gene matches. Germline V gives CDR1 SGHTA, CDR2 FQGNSA. The CDR3 is CASSFVSGATEDTQYF. CDR3 sequence (DNA): TGTGCCAGCAGCTTCGTAAGCGGGGCGACGGAAGATACGCAGTATTTT.

This clonotype was picked up a small number of times. This chain connects TRBV7-2 to TRBJ1-2; D unclear. Between the trimmed V and J ends, which lost 3 bases and 7 bases, there was a span of 15 bases. Germline values: CDR1 SGHTA, CDR2 FQGNSA. The CDR3 totals 14 residues. In nucleotides, the CDR3 is TGTGCCAGCAGCTTCCAGACCCTATGGGGTGGCTACACCTTC. Translation: CASSFQTLWGGYTF.

The chain employs TRBV7-6 and TRBJ2-7; D is perhaps TRBD1 (6 bases). The germline gives CDR1 SGHVS, CDR2 FNYEAQ. The CDR3 runs 12 residues. V was cut by 5 bases and J by 5 bases, with 10 bases left in between. The CDR3 protein is CASSQGTDEQYF. Here the CDR3 DNA reads TGTGCCAGCAGCCAGGGGACGGACGAGCAGTACTTC.

V gene TRBV29-1 combines with J gene TRBJ2-2; D is perhaps TRBD1 (5 bases). Germline loops: CDR1 SQVTM, CDR2 ANQGSEA. CDR3 length: 14 amino acids. V dropped 6 bases and J dropped 2 bases, with 13 bases sitting between them. The CDR3 bases are TGCAGCGTCCGAATCAGGGCTAACACCGGGGAGCTGTTTTTT. This encodes CSVRIRANTGELFF.

V usage is TRBV4-3 and J usage is TRBJ1-6, with D maybe TRBD1 (6 bases). Trimming pared 1 base from V and 9 bases from J, leaving 13 bases between. The CDR3 length is 15 residues. Germline-derived CDR1 and CDR2 are LGHNA and YSLEER. The CDR3 DNA follows: TGCGCCAGCAGCCAAGTAGTACAGGGCCCTTCACCCCTCCACTTT. Encoded protein: CASSQVVQGPSPLHF.

This rearrangement joins TRBV20-1 to TRBJ2-3; TRBD1 aligns across 9 bases. The V gene's germline CDR1 is DFQATT and CDR2 SNEGSKA (reference sequence). The CDR3 has 15 residues. V shed 3 bases and J 4 bases; nucleotides not matched to a gene: 8. CDR3 nucleotide sequence: TGCAGTGCTAGCCACACAGGGGGCTTGGCAGATACGCAGTATTTT. Its translation is CSASHTGGLADTQYF.

This clonotype was seen more than once but under ten times. The chain couples TRBV30 to TRBJ2-4, with D perhaps TRBD1 (6 bases). The CDR3 has 14 residues. V shed 3 bases and J shed 3 bases, with 12 bases lying between them. Germline V gene lookup returns CDR1 GTSNPN and CDR2 SVGIG (reference sequence). CDR3 sequence reads: CAWRVQGDKNIQYF. Here the CDR3 DNA reads TGTGCCTGGAGGGTACAGGGAGACAAAAACATTCAGTACTTC.

The rearrangement uses TRBV7-6 and TRBJ2-5, with TRBD2 as a possible D gene (5 bases). The CDR3 spans 14 residues. The V end lost 4 bases, the J end lost 5 bases, and 14 bases lay between the germline ends. Germline values: CDR1 SGHVS, CDR2 FNYEAQ. CDR3 residues: CASSYPVGDETQYF. The CDR3 DNA reads TGTGCCAGCAGCTACCCCGTCGGGGATGAGACCCAGTACTTC.

Points on this clonotype: At one boundary the junction diverges from the germline segment, which might be a read error. The chain employs TRBV28 and TRBJ1-5, with a tentative D call TRBD1 (5 bases). This CDR3 contains 13 residues. Germline V gene data show CDR1 as MDHEN and CDR2 as SYDVKM. The CDR3 region is CACRDGVNQPQHF. CDR3 nucleotide sequence: TGTGCCTGCAGGGACGGGGTAAATCAGCCCCAGCATTTT.

The rearrangement links TRBV29-1 to TRBJ2-5; D may be TRBD1 (6 bases). The V end was cut by 6 bases, the J end by 11 bases, with 22 bases between. Germline values: CDR1 SQVTM, CDR2 ANQGSEA. The CDR3 has 13 amino acids. The CDR3 here is CSVNRVWGEGQYF. Written as DNA, the CDR3 is TGCAGCGTAAACAGGGTGTGGGGAGAAGGGCAGTACTTC.

V is TRBV7-9 and J is TRBJ2-3; possibly TRBD1 or TRBD2 for D (5 bases each). V dropped 5 bases and J dropped 3 bases, with 9 bases sitting between them. The CDR3 totals 13 residues. CDR1 is SEHNR, CDR2 FQNEAQ, per germline (reference sequence). CDR3 coding DNA: TGTGCCAGCAGCCGGGACCCGACAGATACGCAGTATTTT. Translating gives CASSRDPTDTQYF.

The chain combines TRBV12-3 or TRBV12-4 with TRBJ1-5; D not resolved. V was cut by 3 bases and J by 6 bases, with 21 bases left in between. The CDR3 sequence is 17 residues long. This CDR3 reads CASSLDLGRTRGQPQHF. In nucleotides, the CDR3 is TGTGCCAGCAGTTTGGATTTGGGAAGGACCCGGGGTCAGCCCCAGCATTTT.

The chain links TRBV20-1 to TRBJ2-3, with 11 positions matching TRBD2. CDR1 is DFQATT and CDR2 is SNEGSKA in the germline V gene (reference sequence). The CDR3 extends over 15 amino acids. Trimming at V came to 7 bases and at J to 3 bases, leaving 9 bases not matched to a gene. The CDR3 DNA is TGCAGTGTCCGGAATAGCGGGGGGGCAACAGATACGCAGTATTTT. This codes for CSVRNSGGATDTQYF.

The sample holds a few counts of this clonotype. The chain carries TRBV6-5 and TRBJ2-1; D is uncertain. This CDR3 contains 12 residues. The V gene's germline CDR1 is MNHEY and CDR2 SVGAGI. Trimming removed 4 bases at V and 7 bases at J, with 8 bases between. Here the CDR3 reads CASSSRNNEQFF. CDR3 in DNA: TGTGCCAGCAGTTCGAGGAATAATGAGCAGTTCTTC.

The chain joins TRBV6-4 to TRBJ1-6, with 7 bases lining up with TRBD1. This CDR3 has 15 amino acids. J lost 7 bases, V lost 6 bases, and 9 bases had no gene match. Looked up from germline, CDR1 is MRHNA and CDR2 is SNTAGT. The CDR3 DNA follows: TGTGCCAGCAGAGCCATGACAGGGAGCAATTCACCCCTCCACTTT. This translates into CASRAMTGSNSPLHF.

This chain uses TRBV9 with TRBJ1-2; D is possibly TRBD1 (5 bases). The CDR3 covers 16 residues. V was trimmed by 3 bases and J by 5 bases, leaving 20 bases between them. Germline V gene sequence: CDR1 SGDLS, CDR2 YYNGEE. The CDR3, as DNA: TGTGCCAGCAGCGCAACGCGACAGACTCTAGGATATGGCTACACCTTC. Its translation is CASSATRQTLGYGYTF.

V usage is TRBV12-3 or TRBV12-4 and J usage is TRBJ1-2; no reliable D call. This CDR3 comprises 12 residues. Trimming cost V 3 bases and J 4 bases, with 6 bases left between them. The CDR3 sequence: CASSFWGYGYTF. The CDR3 DNA sequence: TGTGCCAGCAGTTTTTGGGGCTATGGCTACACCTTC.

This clonotype appeared once. The chain joins TRBV12-3 or TRBV12-4 to TRBJ2-1, with D hard to call. The J call could be wrong; TRBJ2-7 is a better fit for the DNA end. The CDR3 is 15 residues long. The CDR3 region is CASSLRLTPLDEQYF. DNA of the CDR3: TGTGCCAGCAGTTTGCGGCTTACTCCTCTTGACGAGCAGTACTTC.

The chain recombines TRBV5-1 with TRBJ2-1; no clear D. Trimming shortened V by 0 bases and J by 2 bases, and 9 bases separated the two germline ends. From germline, CDR1 is SGHRS and CDR2 YFSETQ. The CDR3 contains 15 residues. For the CDR3, the DNA is TGCGCCAGCAGCTTGGCACAGCTTACCTACAATGAGCAGTTCTTC. It is translated as CASSLAQLTYNEQFF. Full variable domain (outside the CDR3, taken from reference TRBV5-1 and TRBJ2-1): KAGVTQTPRYLIKTRGQQVTLSCSPISGHRSVSWYQQTPGQGLQFLFEYFSETQRNKGNFPGRFSGRQFSNSRSEMNVSTLELGDSALYLCASSLAQLTYNEQFFGPGTRLTVL.